This paragraph reports one TCR beta chain. A read error is possible here, since a much larger clone lies one base away. A J-beta primer mix and a sample-barcoded 5' primer were used in a second PCR of about 7 to 12 cycles. From the 5' RACE reads, TCRdb called clonotypes with MiXCR, one entry per CDR3 protein. The sample has about 900,000 distinct CDR3 sequences, 62% seen once. This record belongs to a study of blood T cells in healthy people across ages. Trimming pared 4 bases from V and 0 bases from J, leaving 18 bases between. Germline V CDR1 and CDR2: SGHRS, YFSETQ. The CDR3 is 17 residues long. Material: blood. The J gene is TRBJ2-3, the V gene TRBV5-1; D might be TRBD1 or TRBD2, each matching 5 bases. The sequence was obtained from a man aged 30 to 45 in good health. The CDR3 DNA reads as TGCGCCAGCAGCAGGGGACCCCGTCTCCAGAGCACAGATACGCAGTATTTT. Protein: CASSRGPRLQSTDTQYF.